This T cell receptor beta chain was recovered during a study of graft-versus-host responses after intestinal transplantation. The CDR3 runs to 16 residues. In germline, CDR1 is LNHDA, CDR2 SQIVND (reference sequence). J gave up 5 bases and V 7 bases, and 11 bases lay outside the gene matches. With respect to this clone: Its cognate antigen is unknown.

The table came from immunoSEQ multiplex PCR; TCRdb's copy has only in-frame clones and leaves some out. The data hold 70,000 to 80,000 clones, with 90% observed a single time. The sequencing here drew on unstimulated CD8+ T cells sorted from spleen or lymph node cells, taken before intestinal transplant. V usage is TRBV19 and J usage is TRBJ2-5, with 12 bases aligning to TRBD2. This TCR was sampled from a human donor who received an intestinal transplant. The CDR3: CASTALAGGSRETQYF. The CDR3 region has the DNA TGTGCCAGTACCGCACTAGCGGGGGGATCTCGGGAGACCCAGTACTTC.